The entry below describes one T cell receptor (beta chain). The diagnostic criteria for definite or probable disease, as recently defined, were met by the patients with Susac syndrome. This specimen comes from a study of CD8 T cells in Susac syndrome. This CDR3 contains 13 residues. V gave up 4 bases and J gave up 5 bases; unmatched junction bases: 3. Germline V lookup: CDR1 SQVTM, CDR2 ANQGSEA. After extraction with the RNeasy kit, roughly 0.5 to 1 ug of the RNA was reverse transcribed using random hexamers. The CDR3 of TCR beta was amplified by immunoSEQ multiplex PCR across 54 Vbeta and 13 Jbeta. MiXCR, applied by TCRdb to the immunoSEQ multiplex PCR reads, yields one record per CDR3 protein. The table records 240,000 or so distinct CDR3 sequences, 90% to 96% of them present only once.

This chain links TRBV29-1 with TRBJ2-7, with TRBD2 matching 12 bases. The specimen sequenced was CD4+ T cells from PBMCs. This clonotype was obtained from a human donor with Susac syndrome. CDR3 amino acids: CSVGLAGVDEQYF. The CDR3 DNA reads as TGCAGCGTTGGACTAGCGGGAGTGGACGAGCAGTACTTC.